These 19 T cell receptor beta chains were all obtained from the same sample, sequenced in a study of T-cell memory formation after mild COVID-19. From the 5' RACE reads, TCRdb called clonotypes with MiXCR, one entry per CDR3 protein. The sample carries approximately 270,000 distinct CDR3 sequences, about 17% recorded once. Sequencing was carried out using PBMCs or a T cell subset sorted from them (not recorded which). The source of these receptors is a man aged 18 to 30 who had mild COVID-19 (a few samples of this study predate the infection). Cell type and time point are not known.

J is TRBJ1-1 and V is TRBV7-3, with no clear D. The CDR3 spans 13 residues. The V gene lost 5 bases and the J gene lost 3 bases, with 10 bases spanning the gap. Germline V gene sequence: CDR1 SGHTA, CDR2 FQGTGA. CDR3 protein: CASSRKTDTEAFF. The CDR3 DNA sequence: TGTGCCAGCAGCCGAAAGACCGACACTGAAGCTTTCTTT.

This clonotype was recorded a few times. V usage is TRBV6-6 and J usage is TRBJ2-1; D is unresolved. V lost 7 bases and J 8 bases, leaving 12 bases between the germline ends. The germline V gene encodes CDR1 MNHNY and CDR2 SVGAGI (reference sequence). This CDR3 is built from 12 residues. The CDR3 loop is CASTLPGYEQFF. CDR3 DNA: TGTGCCAGCACCCTACCTGGCTATGAGCAGTTCTTC.

This clonotype was seen repeatedly, ten times or more. The gene calls are TRBV5-1 and TRBJ2-1, with a tentative D call TRBD1 (7 bases). The V gene's germline CDR1 is SGHRS and CDR2 YFSETQ. V lost 4 bases, J lost 10 bases, and 21 bases lay in between. There are 15 residues in the CDR3. CDR3 coding DNA: TGCGCCAGCAGCCTCAGGGGGGACCGGCTTCAGGAGCAGTTCTTC. Translation gives CASSLRGDRLQEQFF.

This rearrangement joins TRBV6-1 to TRBJ2-3, with 8 nucleotides matching TRBD1. J gave up 2 bases and V 5 bases, and 6 bases lay outside the gene matches. CDR1 and CDR2 (germline): MNHNS, SASEGT. The CDR3 sequence is 15 residues long. The CDR3 sequence: CASSSHRGVTDTQYF. CDR3 coding DNA: TGTGCCAGCAGTTCCCACAGGGGGGTCACAGATACGCAGTATTTT.

This clonotype was found a few times. V and J are TRBV20-1 and TRBJ2-7; D may be TRBD1 or TRBD2 (5 bases each). V lost 5 bases and J 2 bases, leaving 16 bases between the germline ends. The germline gives CDR1 DFQATT, CDR2 SNEGSKA (reference sequence). The CDR3 spans 14 residues. CDR3 DNA sequence: TGCAGTGCTGAACCGGGACGTAGCACCTACGAGCAGTACTTC. This encodes CSAEPGRSTYEQYF.

The rearrangement uses TRBV5-5 and TRBJ1-3; TRBD1 might be the D (5 bases). In germline, CDR1 is SGHKS, CDR2 YYEKEE (reference sequence). Trimming cost V 3 bases and J 2 bases, with 9 bases left between them. This CDR3 is built from 14 residues. CDR3 sequence reads: CASSSGGPGNTIYF. In nucleotides, the CDR3 is TGTGCCAGCAGCTCTGGGGGTCCTGGAAACACCATATATTTT.

The chain links TRBV24-1 to TRBJ2-1, with 7 bases lining up with TRBD2. V shed 3 bases, J shed 1 base, and the junction held 5 bases outside the gene matches. In germline, CDR1 is KGHDR, CDR2 SFDVKD. The CDR3 sequence is 16 residues long. CDR3 nucleotide sequence: TGTGCCACCAGTGATAGATGGGGGGGATCCTACAATGAGCAGTTCTTC. Translating it yields CATSDRWGGSYNEQFF.

The chain combines TRBV24-1 with TRBJ2-2; 12 nucleotides align to TRBD1. Per germline, CDR1 KGHDR and CDR2 SFDVKD. V shed 0 bases, J shed 5 bases, and the junction held 3 bases outside the gene matches. The CDR3 has 17 residues. The CDR3 nucleotides read TGTGCCACCAGTGATTTGGGGACAGGGGGCGCGACCGGGGAGCTGTTTTTT. This translates into CATSDLGTGGATGELFF.

The genes are TRBV20-1 and TRBJ2-5, with TRBD2 matching 8 bases. Germline V gene data show CDR1 as DFQATT and CDR2 as SNEGSKA (reference sequence). V shed 0 bases and J 1 base; nucleotides not matched to a gene: 4. The CDR3 consists of 15 residues. In DNA, the CDR3 is TGCAGTGCTAGAGATGCGCGGGGGGCCCAAGAGACCCAGTACTTC. Encoded protein: CSARDARGAQETQYF.

V usage is TRBV5-4 and J usage is TRBJ1-2; a weak D match, TRBD1 (5 bases). Germline lookup yields CDR1 SGHNT and CDR2 YYREEE (reference sequence). This CDR3 is 11 amino acids long. Trimming shortened V by 4 bases and J by 13 bases, and 14 bases separated the two germline ends. CDR3 sequence reads: CASSAGPESTF. CDR3 coding DNA: TGTGCCAGCAGCGCGGGACCTGAATCCACCTTC.

The chain links TRBV6-2 or TRBV6-3 to TRBJ2-1, with 8 bases matching TRBD2. Germline CDR1 MNHEY, CDR2 SVGEGT. The J segment lost 9 bases and the V segment lost 4 bases, leaving 8 bases of the junction unmatched. This CDR3 has 14 amino acids. The CDR3 coding sequence is TGTGCCAGCAGTTCCCTAGGGACTAGTGGTGAGCAGTTCTTC. Protein: CASSSLGTSGEQFF.

This clonotype was counted between two and nine times. The chain couples TRBV29-1 to TRBJ2-1; D assignment may be TRBD1 or TRBD2 (5 bases each). Germline V gene lookup returns CDR1 SQVTM and CDR2 ANQGSEA. The CDR3 totals 11 residues. Trimming left V 4 bases short and J 9 bases short, with 10 bases between. The CDR3 loop is CSVVWGFEQFF. For the CDR3, the DNA is TGCAGCGTTGTCTGGGGGTTTGAGCAGTTCTTC.

Remarks on this clonotype: Sequence at one end of the junction differs from germline and may be a read error. V usage is TRBV9 and J usage is TRBJ2-3; 10 positions agree with TRBD1. Germline CDR1 SGDLS, CDR2 YYNGEE. There are 17 residues in the CDR3. CDR3 nucleotides: TGTGCCAGCAGCGTAGTTGGTGACAGGGGGCTGGAAGATGCGCAGTATTTT. Translated: CASSVVGDRGLEDAQYF.

This clonotype was counted only a few times. V is TRBV28 and J is TRBJ2-7; D might be TRBD1 (6 bases). The CDR3 covers 14 residues. The germline V gene encodes CDR1 MDHEN and CDR2 SYDVKM. The ends were cut back, 6 bases at V and 2 bases at J, with 14 bases in the middle. The chain's CDR3 is CASRRSGDTYEQYF. CDR3 nucleotides: TGTGCCAGCAGACGGTCAGGGGATACCTACGAGCAGTACTTC.

The chain has TRBV6-5 and TRBJ1-5, with unresolved D. CDR1 and CDR2 from the germline V gene are MNHEY and SVGAGI. The length of the CDR3 is 16 residues. Trimming took off 6 bases at V and 2 bases at J, with 17 bases between the two ends. CDR3 sequence: CASSPLASDGNQPQHF. CDR3 nucleotides: TGTGCCAGCAGCCCCCTGGCCTCGGATGGCAATCAGCCCCAGCATTTT.

This clonotype was observed a handful of times. The rearrangement links TRBV4-2 to TRBJ2-5; the D is unclear. Trimming took 0 bases from V and 4 from J, leaving 9 bases between them. Germline V gene sequence: CDR1 LGHNA, CDR2 YNFKEQ. The CDR3 length is 14 residues. The CDR3 protein is CASSQDTARETQYF. CDR3 coding DNA: TGTGCCAGCAGCCAAGATACGGCTCGAGAGACCCAGTACTTC.

The chain recombines TRBV7-2 with TRBJ2-7, with TRBD1 matching 9 bases. This CDR3 comprises 12 residues. The ends lost 1 base at V and 10 bases at J; junction bases unmatched: 2. Per the germline V gene, CDR1 is SGHTA and CDR2 is FQGNSA. The CDR3 loop reads CASSLVGQGQYF. The CDR3 DNA reads TGTGCCAGCAGCTTAGTGGGACAGGGTCAGTACTTC.

At least ten counts were recorded for this clonotype. The V and J genes are TRBV24-1 and TRBJ1-5; TRBD1 matches 7 bases. V shed 3 bases and J 3 bases; nucleotides not matched to a gene: 10. The CDR3 runs to 17 residues. CDR1 and CDR2 (germline): KGHDR, SFDVKD. CDR3 DNA: TGTGCCACCAGTGATCTCCTGACAGGGTCCGCCAATCAGCCCCAGCATTTT. Protein product: CATSDLLTGSANQPQHF.

This clonotype has only a few counts. The CDR3 here is CASRYQGFENTIYF. In DNA, the CDR3 is TGTGCCAGCAGATATCAGGGTTTCGAAAACACCATATATTTT. The genes are TRBV6-5 and TRBJ1-3; D is possibly TRBD1 (5 bases). Between the trimmed V and J ends, which lost 6 bases and 6 bases, there was a span of 15 bases. The germline V gene has CDR1 MNHEY and CDR2 SVGAGI. The CDR3 covers 14 residues.